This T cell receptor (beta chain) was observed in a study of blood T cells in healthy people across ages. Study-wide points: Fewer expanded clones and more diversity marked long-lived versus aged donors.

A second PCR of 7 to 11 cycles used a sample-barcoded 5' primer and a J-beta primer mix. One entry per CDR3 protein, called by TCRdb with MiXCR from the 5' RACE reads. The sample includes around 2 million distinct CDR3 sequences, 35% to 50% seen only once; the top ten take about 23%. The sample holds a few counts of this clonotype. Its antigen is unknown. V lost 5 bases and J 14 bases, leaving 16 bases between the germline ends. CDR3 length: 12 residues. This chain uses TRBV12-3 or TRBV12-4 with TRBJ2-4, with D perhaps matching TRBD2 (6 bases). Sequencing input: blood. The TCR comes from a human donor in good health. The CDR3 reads CASSMGGVEEYF. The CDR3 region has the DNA TGTGCCAGCAGTATGGGGGGAGTGGAGGAGTACTTC.